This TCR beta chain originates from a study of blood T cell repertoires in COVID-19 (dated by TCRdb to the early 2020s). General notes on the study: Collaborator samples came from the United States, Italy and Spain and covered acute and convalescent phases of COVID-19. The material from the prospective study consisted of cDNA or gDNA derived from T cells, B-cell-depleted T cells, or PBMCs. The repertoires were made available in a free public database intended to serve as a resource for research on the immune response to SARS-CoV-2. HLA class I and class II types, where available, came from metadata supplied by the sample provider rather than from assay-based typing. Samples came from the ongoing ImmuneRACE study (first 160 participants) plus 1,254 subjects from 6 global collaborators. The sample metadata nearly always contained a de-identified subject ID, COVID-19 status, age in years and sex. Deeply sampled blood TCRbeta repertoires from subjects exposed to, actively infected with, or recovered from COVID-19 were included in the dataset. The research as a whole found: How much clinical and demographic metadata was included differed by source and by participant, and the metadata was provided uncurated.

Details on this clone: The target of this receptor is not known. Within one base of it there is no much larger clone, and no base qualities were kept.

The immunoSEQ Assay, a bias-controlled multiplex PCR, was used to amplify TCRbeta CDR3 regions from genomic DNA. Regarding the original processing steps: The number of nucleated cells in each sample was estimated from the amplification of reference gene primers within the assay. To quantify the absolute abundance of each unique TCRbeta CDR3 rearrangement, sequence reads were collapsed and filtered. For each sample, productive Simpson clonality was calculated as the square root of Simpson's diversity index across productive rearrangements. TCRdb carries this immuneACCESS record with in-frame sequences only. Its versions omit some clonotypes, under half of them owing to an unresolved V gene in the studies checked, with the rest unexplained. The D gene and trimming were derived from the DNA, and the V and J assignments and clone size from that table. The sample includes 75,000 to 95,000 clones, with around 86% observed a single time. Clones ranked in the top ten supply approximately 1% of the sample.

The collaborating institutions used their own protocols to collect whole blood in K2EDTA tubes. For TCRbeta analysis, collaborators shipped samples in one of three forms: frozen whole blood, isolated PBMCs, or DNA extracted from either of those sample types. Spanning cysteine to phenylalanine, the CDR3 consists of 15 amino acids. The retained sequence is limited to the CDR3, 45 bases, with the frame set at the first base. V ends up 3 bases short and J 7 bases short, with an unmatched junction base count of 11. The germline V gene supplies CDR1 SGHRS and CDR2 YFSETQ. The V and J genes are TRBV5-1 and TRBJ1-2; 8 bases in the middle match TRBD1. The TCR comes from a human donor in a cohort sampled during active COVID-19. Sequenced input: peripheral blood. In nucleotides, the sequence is TGCGCCAGCAGCTCTCCGGAGACAGGGGTCCGTGGCTACACCTTC. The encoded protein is CASSSPETGVRGYTF.